Sequencing of this T cell receptor beta chain was carried out in a study of Tregs in tolerant kidney transplant recipients. The CDR3 runs to 14 residues. J gave up 6 bases and V 0 bases, and 2 bases lay outside the gene matches. Germline V lookup: CDR1 SEHNR, CDR2 FQNEAQ (reference sequence). Data came from immunoSEQ multiplex PCR; TCRdb stores just in-frame clones and leaves some out. The data hold 1,300 to 1,500 clones, with 70% to 90% observed a single time. Comments on this clone: No antigen is known for it.

The V call is TRBV7-9, the J call TRBJ1-5; 7 bases agree with TRBD1. Input material: CD4+ T cells from blood cultured with allogeneic cells. The sequence was collected from a human donor in good health. CDR3 sequence reads: CASSLAGGGQPQHF. The CDR3 coding sequence is TGTGCCAGCAGCTTAGCAGGGGGCGGTCAGCCCCAGCATTTT.